The next 7 T cell receptor beta chains were all read from a single sample in a study of blood T cell repertoires in COVID-19. Here immunoSEQ multiplex PCR was the method, and the copy in TCRdb shows in-frame clones only, minus some. The sample holds fewer than 75,000 clones, roughly 80% seen once. Sequenced input: peripheral blood. These receptors all stem from a human donor in a cohort sampled during active COVID-19.

This sequence joins TRBV7-8 and TRBJ1-6; 7 bases line up with TRBD1. The V gene end was trimmed by 5 bases and the J gene end by 0 bases; junction bases not matched to a gene: 13. From germline, CDR1 is SGHVS and CDR2 FQNEAQ. The CDR3 loop spans 19 amino acids. The DNA of the CDR3 is TGTGCCAGCAGCCCTCGACAGGGTCGATCAGGCTCCTATAATTCACCCCTCCACTTT. It encodes CASSPRQGRSGSYNSPLHF.

V and J are TRBV7-9 and TRBJ2-7; 9 bases are a match to TRBD2. The CDR3 spans 15 residues. CDR1 and CDR2 from the germline V gene are SEHNR and FQNEAQ (reference sequence). V dropped 5 bases and J dropped 2; count of bases not matched to a gene: 7. DNA for the CDR3: TGTGCCAGCAGCCCCAGACTAGCGGCTACCTACGAGCAGTACTTC. This encodes CASSPRLAATYEQYF.

CDR3 in amino acids: CATSDPGQGIHEQYF. CDR3 nucleotide sequence: TGTGCCACCAGTGATCCCGGACAGGGTATCCACGAGCAGTACTTC. The chain is built from TRBV24-1 and TRBJ2-7; 8 nucleotides line up with TRBD1. The CDR3 runs 15 residues. The J segment lost 5 bases and the V segment lost 3 bases, leaving 8 bases of the junction unmatched. The germline V gene encodes CDR1 KGHDR and CDR2 SFDVKD.

The chain is built from TRBV19 and TRBJ1-5; tentative D call: TRBD1 (6 bases). V was clipped by 5 bases and J by 2 bases, with 13 bases between them. CDR1 is LNHDA, CDR2 SQIVND, per germline (reference sequence). The CDR3 is 15 amino acids. Here the CDR3 reads CASSERRGGNQPQHF. The CDR3 DNA sequence: TGTGCCAGTAGTGAACGCAGGGGTGGCAATCAGCCCCAGCATTTT. Combining the CDR3 with reference TRBV19 and TRBJ1-5 gives the whole variable domain DGGITQSPKYLFRKEGQNVTLSCEQNLNHDAMYWYRQDPGQGLRLIYYSQIVNDFQKGDIAEGYSVSREKKESFPLTVTSAQKNPTAFYLCASSERRGGNQPQHFGDGTRLSIL.

J is TRBJ2-5 and V is TRBV7-2; D is possibly TRBD1 (5 bases). Trimming shortened V by 1 base and J by 0 bases, and 9 bases separated the two germline ends. The CDR3 covers 15 residues. Germline CDR1 reads SGHTA; CDR2 reads FQGNSA. The CDR3 coding sequence is TGTGCCAGCAGCTTAGGGACAACCTACCAAGAGACCCAGTACTTC. Encoded protein: CASSLGTTYQETQYF.

The chain uses TRBV5-8 and TRBJ1-2, with TRBD1 identical over 9 bases. Unmatched junction bases numbered 10, after V lost 4 bases and J lost 3 bases. The germline V gene encodes CDR1 SGHTS and CDR2 YDEGEE. The CDR3 is made up of 16 amino acids. This CDR3 reads CASSQGQGIKHYGYTF. CDR3 nucleotide sequence: TGTGCCAGCAGCCAAGGACAGGGGATTAAACACTATGGCTACACCTTC.

This clone was seen just once. V usage is TRBV18 and J usage is TRBJ1-2; unclear D gene. CDR3 length equals 15 residues. Germline loops: CDR1 KGHSH, CDR2 LQKENI. Trimming removed 3 bases at V and 6 bases at J, with 17 bases between. The CDR3 DNA reads as TGTGCCAGCTCACCGGCATCTGGAACAGACAATGGCTACACCTTC. Protein: CASSPASGTDNGYTF.